A single sample is the source of the 19 T cell receptor beta chains below, sequenced in a study of T cells expressing NK-cell markers (dated by TCRdb to the early 2020s). Libraries were built with 5' RACE. Sequencing was performed on an Illumina HiSeq 2000. One entry per CDR3 protein sequence results from the TCRdb reprocessing of the reads, with DNA left out. The sample table on file contains 350,000 to 400,000 distinct CDR3 sequences. The ten largest make up roughly 10% of the sample. The sample comprised blood T cells: a sorted CD56 or NKG2C T cell subset, CD4+ or CD8+ T cells, or bulk PBMC T cells (not recorded which). These receptor sequences come from a woman in her fifties or sixties in good health. Donor details come from another sample of the same person, matched by shared clones.

V and J are TRBV20-1 and TRBJ1-2; TCRdb names TRBD1, which stays unverified in the absence of DNA. The CDR3 sequence is 14 residues long. Germline CDR1 DFQATT, CDR2 SNEGSKA (reference sequence). CDR3: CSATRDRLNYGYTF.

The V and J genes are TRBV12-3 or TRBV12-4 and TRBJ2-1; TCRdb calls TRBD2, which cannot be checked without DNA. CDR3 length: 16 amino acids. The CDR3 sequence: CASSPLGTPQYNEQFF.

This chain links TRBV20-1 with TRBJ1-1; the TCRdb call, TRBD1, lacks DNA for checking. The CDR3 runs 15 residues. CDR1 and CDR2 from the germline V gene are DFQATT and SNEGSKA (reference sequence). CDR3 residues: CSARVPKTGGREAFF.

The gene calls are TRBV5-1 and TRBJ1-1. Germline V CDR1 and CDR2: SGHRS, YFSETQ. This CDR3 is built from 17 residues. The CDR3 spells CASSSGTFLVGNTEAFF.

This chain links TRBV4-1 with TRBJ2-6. The CDR3 is 15 amino acids. Germline V gene data show CDR1 as MGHRA and CDR2 as YSYEKL. The CDR3 loop is CASSLGFSGANVLTF.

The chain recombines TRBV12-5 with TRBJ2-1; the D call from TCRdb, TRBD2, cannot be confirmed without DNA. Germline V lookup: CDR1 LGHNT, CDR2 FRNRAP. CDR3 length: 18 amino acids. The CDR3 protein is CASGNTGTANPYYNEQFF. Complete variable domain (other parts from reference TRBV12-5 and TRBJ2-1): DARVTQTPRHKVTEMGQEVTMRCQPILGHNTVFWYRQTMMQGLELLAYFRNRAPLDDSGMPKDRFSAEMPDATLATLKIQPSEPRDSAVYFCASGNTGTANPYYNEQFFGPGTRLTVL.

V gene TRBV30 combines with J gene TRBJ1-2; TCRdb gives TRBD1 as the D gene, but with no DNA this cannot be confirmed. This CDR3 has 11 amino acids. Germline CDR1 is GTSNPN and CDR2 is SVGIG (reference sequence). CDR3 residues: CASRREWGYTF.

The V gene is TRBV10-3, the J gene TRBJ2-1; the TRBD2 assignment by TCRdb is unverifiable without DNA. CDR1 ENHRY and CDR2 SYGVKD come from the germline V gene. This CDR3 spans 13 amino acids. CDR3: CATLGLADNEQFF.

The chain links TRBV6-6 to TRBJ2-3; TCRdb's assignment of TRBD2 cannot be checked, as there is no DNA. CDR1 is MNHNY, CDR2 SVGAGI, per germline (reference sequence). This CDR3 is 14 amino acids long. The CDR3 protein is CATKRDRYTDTQYF.

The chain combines TRBV10-1 with TRBJ2-5; TCRdb reports TRBD2, a call that lacks DNA to check it against. Germline CDR1 is WNHNN and CDR2 is SYGVQD (reference sequence). The length of the CDR3 is 14 residues. CDR3 region: CASSAGGPQETQYF.

This chain links TRBV3-1 with TRBJ2-5. Germline V CDR1 and CDR2: LGHDT, YNNKEL (reference sequence). The CDR3 runs 15 residues. This CDR3 is CASSPGKVLRETQYF.

The chain carries TRBV29-1 and TRBJ2-3; TCRdb returns TRBD2, unconfirmable since there is no DNA. Germline CDR1 and CDR2: SQVTM and ANQGSEA. The CDR3 is 15 amino acids. CDR3 loop: CSVIIQRGRTDTQYF.

This sequence joins TRBV20-1 and TRBJ2-1; the D call from TCRdb, TRBD2, cannot be confirmed without DNA. The CDR3 length is 18 residues. Looked up from germline, CDR1 is DFQATT and CDR2 is SNEGSKA (reference sequence). CDR3: CSAMAPGLARKVYNEQFF.

V and J are TRBV15 and TRBJ2-1; absent DNA, TCRdb's TRBD1 call cannot be checked. The CDR3 is 16 amino acids. Germline V CDR1 and CDR2: LNHNV, YYDKDF (reference sequence). CDR3 sequence reads: CATSKGQGDRINEQFF.

V gene TRBV11-2 combines with J gene TRBJ2-1; checking the TCRdb D call of TRBD2 is not possible without DNA. The CDR3 runs to 17 residues. The V gene's germline CDR1 is SGHAT and CDR2 FQNNGV. CDR3 sequence reads: CASSPISGRAMRNEQFF.

The chain employs TRBV12-5 and TRBJ2-7; the D gene TCRdb calls, TRBD2, cannot be checked with no DNA. The CDR3 runs 14 residues. The germline gives CDR1 LGHNT, CDR2 FRNRAP. Here the CDR3 reads CASGLELGLIEQYF.

The gene calls are TRBV4-1 and TRBJ1-3; TCRdb calls TRBD1, which cannot be checked without DNA. There are 16 residues in the CDR3. CDR1 MGHRA and CDR2 YSYEKL come from the germline V gene. Here the CDR3 reads CASSQASRVTGNTIYF.

The gene calls are TRBV12-3 or TRBV12-4 and TRBJ1-5; the D call of TRBD1 rests on TCRdb alone, since no DNA is present to check it. The length of the CDR3 is 15 residues. This chain's CDR3 is CASSLAGEGGQPQHF.

This chain links TRBV2 with TRBJ2-1; checking the TCRdb D call of TRBD2 is not possible without DNA. CDR1 is SNHLY and CDR2 is FYNNEI in the germline V gene. This CDR3 is 14 amino acids long. CDR3 sequence: CASRERLAGNEQFF.